Below, 32 T cell receptor beta chains from the same sample are listed, as sequenced in a study of blood T cells in healthy people across ages (dated by TCRdb to about 2015). Preparation of the library involved 5' RACE. Sequencing relied on an Illumina HiSeq 2500. The second PCR ran for roughly 6 to 11 cycles and used a J-beta primer mix along with a sample-barcoded 5' primer. TCRdb ran its own pipeline on the public reads, namely fastp trimming at Q25 and MiXCR clone calling, and kept in-frame beta chains. Every CDR3 protein is listed once, alongside the most common genes and DNA of its rows. The sample table holds roughly 550,000 distinct CDR3 sequences, of which 24% were seen once. The top ten constitute under 9% of the sample. This same sample was also part of a study on T cells of mothers and their children.

The sample consisted of blood. These receptor sequences come from a boy younger than 18 in good health.

V and J are TRBV27 and TRBJ1-2; no clear D. Trimming shortened V by 3 bases and J by 8 bases, and 13 bases separated the two germline ends. Germline assignment: CDR1 MNHEY and CDR2 SMNVEV (reference sequence). This CDR3 is 13 amino acids long. CDR3 DNA sequence: TGTGCCAGCAGTTTCGTCGAGGGTTGGGGCTACACCTTC. It codes for CASSFVEGWGYTF.

The chain combines TRBV11-2 with TRBJ2-5; TRBD1 or TRBD2 may be the D gene (5 bases each). Trimming took 3 bases from V and 0 from J, leaving 17 bases between them. CDR3 length equals 17 residues. Per the germline V gene, CDR1 is SGHAT and CDR2 is FQNNGV. CDR3 DNA: TGTGCCAGCAGCTTTGACCCCCGGGACGGCGACCAAGAGACCCAGTACTTC. Translation gives CASSFDPRDGDQETQYF.

V is TRBV7-2 and J is TRBJ2-7, with no clear D. This CDR3 spans 12 amino acids. CDR1 is SGHTA and CDR2 is FQGNSA in the germline V gene. Trimming stripped 2 bases from V and 3 bases from J, with 5 bases between. The CDR3 loop reads CASSLQFYEQYF. CDR3 in DNA: TGTGCCAGCAGCTTACAATTCTACGAGCAGTACTTC.

The rearrangement links TRBV28 to TRBJ2-2; 9 bases line up with TRBD1. With 6 bases clipped from V and 5 bases from J, the junction kept 7 bases outside the gene matches. Per germline, CDR1 MDHEN and CDR2 SYDVKM. The CDR3 runs 15 residues. The CDR3, as DNA: TGTGCCAGCAGGGGACAGGGTTCTGGTACCGGGGAGCTGTTTTTT. Amino acids: CASRGQGSGTGELFF. The complete variable domain, with remaining parts taken from reference TRBV28 and TRBJ2-2, reads DVKVTQSSRYLVKRTGEKVFLECVQDMDHENMFWYRQDPGLGLRLIYFSYDVKMKEKGDIPEGYSVSREKKERFSLILESASTNQTSMYLCASRGQGSGTGELFFGEGSRLTVL.

The table lists this clonotype with many counts. The chain joins TRBV5-5 to TRBJ2-5; D perhaps matches TRBD2 (5 bases). V was pared by 0 bases and J by 5 bases, with 11 bases between. The CDR3 has 14 residues. From germline, CDR1 is SGHKS and CDR2 YYEKEE (reference sequence). CDR3: CASSLGREKETQYF. The DNA of the CDR3 is TGTGCCAGCAGCTTGGGCCGGGAAAAGGAGACCCAGTACTTC.

This rearrangement joins TRBV6-5 to TRBJ2-7, with 8 bases aligning to TRBD2. This CDR3 is 15 amino acids long. The germline gives CDR1 MNHEY, CDR2 SVGAGI. After removal of 7 bases from V and 2 bases from J, the junction contained 10 bases not matched to a gene. The CDR3 DNA sequence: TGTGCCAGCACCATACCAAGGACTAGCCCCTACGAGCAGTACTTC. It specifies CASTIPRTSPYEQYF.

The chain uses TRBV7-2 and TRBJ1-1; weak D call: TRBD1 (5 bases). The V end lost 3 bases, the J end lost 7 bases, and 12 bases lay between the germline ends. The germline CDR1 and CDR2 sequences are SGHTA and FQGNSA. The CDR3 totals 13 residues. CDR3 bases: TGTGCCAGCAGCTTTTCCCCCAGGGATGAAGCTTTCTTT. As protein: CASSFSPRDEAFF.

This chain uses TRBV12-3 or TRBV12-4 with TRBJ1-1, with 9 bases matching TRBD1. With V trimmed by 4 bases and J by 0 bases, 3 bases remained unmatched. This CDR3 comprises 15 residues. In DNA form, the CDR3 reads TGTGCCAGCAGTTGGGACAGGGCGATGAACACTGAAGCTTTCTTT. Protein sequence: CASSWDRAMNTEAFF.

This sequence joins TRBV27 and TRBJ2-7, with D tentatively TRBD1 or TRBD2 (5 bases each). The germline gives CDR1 MNHEY, CDR2 SMNVEV (reference sequence). V lost 6 bases and J 6 bases, leaving 18 bases between the germline ends. The length of the CDR3 is 14 residues. CDR3 amino acids: CASRRVPQGREQYF. The CDR3 region has the DNA TGTGCCAGCAGGCGGGTCCCTCAGGGTCGCGAGCAGTACTTC.

This clonotype was seen only a few times. J is TRBJ2-2 and V is TRBV6-2 or TRBV6-3; TRBD1 agrees at 8 bases. The germline V gene has CDR1 MNHEY and CDR2 SVGEGT. The length of the CDR3 is 17 residues. Trimming at V came to 6 bases and at J to 3 bases, leaving 12 bases not matched to a gene. The CDR3 spells CASSRDRIALDTGELFF. The CDR3 coding sequence is TGTGCCAGCAGCCGGGACAGGATTGCGCTGGACACCGGGGAGCTGTTTTTT.

This chain joins TRBV7-9 and TRBJ2-3; 7 bases line up with TRBD1. The trim removed 5 bases at V and 1 base at J, leaving 12 bases unmatched. Germline CDR1 and CDR2: SEHNR and FQNEAQ (reference sequence). This CDR3 has 17 amino acids. In DNA form, the CDR3 reads TGTGCCAGCAGCGACAGCTTACAGGGGTATGGCACAGATACGCAGTATTTT. Amino acid sequence: CASSDSLQGYGTDTQYF.

This clonotype was seen more than once but under ten times. This chain uses TRBV5-1 with TRBJ2-1; a possible D gene is TRBD1 (6 bases). This CDR3 has 14 residues. The V end lost 9 bases, the J end lost 7 bases, and 20 bases lay between the germline ends. Germline V gene data show CDR1 as SGHRS and CDR2 as YFSETQ. The CDR3 reads CANREQGKRNEQFF. DNA for the CDR3: TGCGCCAACAGAGAGCAGGGGAAGAGAAATGAGCAGTTCTTC. Full variable domain (remainder filled in from reference TRBV5-1 and TRBJ2-1): KAGVTQTPRYLIKTRGQQVTLSCSPISGHRSVSWYQQTPGQGLQFLFEYFSETQRNKGNFPGRFSGRQFSNSRSEMNVSTLELGDSALYLCANREQGKRNEQFFGPGTRLTVL.

The chain couples TRBV4-2 to TRBJ2-3; 14 positions agree with TRBD2. The V and J ends lost 1 base and 5 bases, in that order; junction bases with no gene match: 11. Germline V CDR1 and CDR2: LGHNA, YNFKEQ. This CDR3 region has 19 residues. CDR3 protein: CASSQGEGLAGVDIDTQYF. CDR3 bases: TGTGCCAGCAGCCAAGGGGAGGGACTAGCGGGAGTTGACATAGATACGCAGTATTTT.

This clonotype occurred a few times. The chain employs TRBV24-1 and TRBJ2-1; D tentatively reads TRBD1 or TRBD2 (5 bases each). V was trimmed by 3 bases and J by 0 bases, leaving 11 bases between them. Germline CDR1 is KGHDR and CDR2 is SFDVKD. The CDR3 spans 16 residues. The CDR3 spells CATSDGTASSYNEQFF. The CDR3 DNA follows: TGTGCCACCAGTGATGGGACGGCGAGCTCCTACAATGAGCAGTTCTTC.

This clonotype was counted at least ten times. V and J are TRBV13 and TRBJ2-7; 7 bases map to TRBD1. The J segment lost 3 bases and the V segment lost 5 bases, leaving 4 bases of the junction unmatched. The CDR3 length is 13 residues. Per the germline V gene, CDR1 is PRHDT and CDR2 is FYEKMQ (reference sequence). CDR3 sequence (DNA): TGTGCCAGCAGCCCAGGGGGTCGCTACGAGCAGTACTTC. Encoded protein: CASSPGGRYEQYF.

A few counts support this clonotype. This chain joins TRBV7-2 and TRBJ2-1, with D possibly matching TRBD1 (6 bases). The CDR3 has 15 amino acids. Per germline, CDR1 SGHTA and CDR2 FQGNSA. V lost 4 bases to trimming and J lost 3 bases, with 13 bases between them. As DNA, the CDR3 is TGTGCCAGCAGCTCGTACAGGGCCGTCTACAATGAGCAGTTCTTC. The encoded protein is CASSSYRAVYNEQFF.

The table lists this clonotype with a few counts. The V call is TRBV2, the J call TRBJ2-2, with D possibly being TRBD2 (6 bases). Germline V gene data show CDR1 as SNHLY and CDR2 as FYNNEI. The V gene lost 6 bases and the J gene lost 2 bases, with 10 bases spanning the gap. This CDR3 region has 14 residues. The CDR3 spells CASRGTSNTGELFF. The CDR3 DNA follows: TGTGCCAGCAGAGGGACTTCCAACACCGGGGAGCTGTTTTTT.

V is TRBV7-2 and J is TRBJ1-1; D gene uncertain. Germline CDR1 is SGHTA and CDR2 is FQGNSA. Trimming cost V 1 base and J 1 base, with 10 bases left between them. The CDR3 is 15 residues long. The DNA of the CDR3 is TGTGCCAGCAGCTTAGGGTGGGGAAAGAACACTGAAGCTTTCTTT. Amino acid sequence: CASSLGWGKNTEAFF.

The chain is built from TRBV18 and TRBJ1-5; D is uncertain. V lost 5 bases and J lost 3, with 5 bases in between. The germline V gene has CDR1 KGHSH and CDR2 LQKENI. The CDR3 totals 12 residues. DNA for the CDR3: TGTGCCAGCTCAGGGGACAATCAGCCCCAGCATTTT. Translated: CASSGDNQPQHF.

To note about this clonotype: Here the CDR3 omits its conserved ending phenylalanine or tryptophan, so a read error is the likely source. The chain couples TRBV5-5 to TRBJ1-5; no clear D gene. This CDR3 region has 15 residues. Trimming left V 4 bases short and J 3 bases short, with 14 bases between. Germline values: CDR1 SGHKS, CDR2 YYEKEE (reference sequence). This chain's CDR3 is CASSRGTGSNQPQHL. In DNA, the CDR3 is TGTGCCAGCAGCCGGGGTACGGGTTCCAATCAGCCCCAGCATCTT.

The rearrangement uses TRBV4-3 and TRBJ2-5; 8 nucleotides line up with TRBD1. The CDR3 runs 18 residues. J gave up 3 bases and V 0 bases, and 12 bases lay outside the gene matches. Germline CDR1 and CDR2: LGHNA and YSLEER. The CDR3 reads CASSQDWSGTGLKETQYF. CDR3 in DNA: TGCGCCAGCAGCCAAGATTGGTCTGGGACAGGACTAAAAGAGACCCAGTACTTC.

The J gene is TRBJ1-5, the V gene TRBV29-1; D unresolved. V was clipped by 3 bases and J by 6 bases, with 9 bases between them. Germline CDR1 and CDR2: SQVTM and ANQGSEA. This CDR3 has 12 amino acids. The DNA of the CDR3 is TGCAGCGTTGAGTCCGGTCGTCAGCCCCAGCATTTT. Translated, it gives CSVESGRQPQHF.

This chain connects TRBV12-3 or TRBV12-4 to TRBJ2-1; D remains unclear. The CDR3 has 16 residues. V dropped 3 bases and J dropped 0 bases, with 12 bases sitting between them. CDR3 bases: TGTGCCAGCAGTTTTGATGGCGAAAACTCCTACAATGAGCAGTTCTTC. It is translated as CASSFDGENSYNEQFF.

The sample holds a few counts of this clonotype. The V and J genes are TRBV5-5 and TRBJ1-2; 10 bases are shared with TRBD1. The V and J ends lost 3 bases and 4 bases, in that order; junction bases with no gene match: 3. Germline V gene lookup returns CDR1 SGHKS and CDR2 YYEKEE (reference sequence). The CDR3 spans 14 residues. DNA for the CDR3: TGTGCCAGCAGCTGGACAGGGGGTAGCTATGGCTACACCTTC. Its protein is CASSWTGGSYGYTF.

This clonotype was detected only a few times. The chain combines TRBV6-2 or TRBV6-3 with TRBJ2-1, with D maybe TRBD2 (5 bases). V lost 7 bases to trimming and J lost 0 bases, with 10 bases between them. In germline, CDR1 is MNHEY, CDR2 SVGEGT. The CDR3 is 14 residues long. CDR3 coding DNA: TGTGCCAGCACGTGGAGGACCTCCTACAATGAGCAGTTCTTC. This translates into CASTWRTSYNEQFF.

A remark on this clonotype: At one of its ends the junction is not consistent with the germline gene, which may arise from a read error. The rearrangement joins TRBV12-3 or TRBV12-4 to TRBJ2-1; no definite D call. The CDR3 covers 13 residues. CDR3 region: CASSVDRVFEQFF. The DNA of the CDR3 is TGTGCCAGCAGTGTGGACCGCGTCTTTGAGCAGTTTTTC.

This chain connects TRBV28 to TRBJ2-1; either TRBD1 or TRBD2 may fit D (6 bases each). The J call may be in error: the DNA end matches TRBJ2-7 better. Germline CDR1 is MDHEN and CDR2 is SYDVKM. This CDR3 is built from 17 residues. The CDR3 region is CASSHFPRKGGFYEQYF. The CDR3 nucleotides are TGTGCCAGCAGTCACTTCCCCCGGAAGGGGGGTTTTTACGAGCAGTACTTC.

The gene calls are TRBV5-1 and TRBJ2-3; D not resolved. V gave up 2 bases and J gave up 6 bases, with 10 bases separating them. This CDR3 region has 13 residues. The V gene's germline CDR1 is SGHRS and CDR2 YFSETQ. CDR3 nucleotide sequence: TGCGCCAGCAGCTTCGACACGACCGATACGCAGTATTTT. Amino acids: CASSFDTTDTQYF.

This clonotype has a handful of counts. The V and J genes are TRBV20-1 and TRBJ2-3; TRBD2 is a possible D gene (5 bases). This CDR3 comprises 15 residues. V was cut by 7 bases and J by 0 bases, with 17 bases left in between. CDR1 and CDR2 (germline): DFQATT, SNEGSKA (reference sequence). The CDR3 protein is CSGSWRARSTDTQYF. CDR3 coding DNA: TGCAGTGGTAGCTGGCGGGCAAGAAGCACAGATACGCAGTATTTT.

This clonotype occurred a few times. In nucleotides, the CDR3 is TGTGCCGGAAGAACTAGCGGGAGTTCCTACAATGAGCAGTTCTTC. This translates into CAGRTSGSSYNEQFF. The chain has TRBV13 and TRBJ2-1, with 11 nucleotides matching TRBD2. The J segment lost 1 base and the V segment lost 11 bases, leaving 7 bases of the junction unmatched. Germline V lookup: CDR1 PRHDT, CDR2 FYEKMQ (reference sequence). The CDR3 totals 15 residues.

In DNA form, the CDR3 reads TGTGCCAGCAGAGGCACCAGGAGGACCGGGGAGCTGTTTTTT. This sequence encodes CASRGTRRTGELFF. This chain joins TRBV2 and TRBJ2-2; D perhaps matches TRBD2 (5 bases). V lost 6 bases and J lost 5, with 13 bases in between. The germline gives CDR1 SNHLY, CDR2 FYNNEI. This CDR3 comprises 14 residues.

This chain connects TRBV6-5 to TRBJ2-5; D call uncertain. The J call is in doubt because the DNA end fits TRBJ2-7 better. The germline gives CDR1 MNHEY, CDR2 SVGAGI. The CDR3 has 13 residues. CDR3 in DNA: TGTGCCAGCAGCCCCCGATTCTCCTACGAGCAGTACTTC. Encoded protein: CASSPRFSYEQYF.